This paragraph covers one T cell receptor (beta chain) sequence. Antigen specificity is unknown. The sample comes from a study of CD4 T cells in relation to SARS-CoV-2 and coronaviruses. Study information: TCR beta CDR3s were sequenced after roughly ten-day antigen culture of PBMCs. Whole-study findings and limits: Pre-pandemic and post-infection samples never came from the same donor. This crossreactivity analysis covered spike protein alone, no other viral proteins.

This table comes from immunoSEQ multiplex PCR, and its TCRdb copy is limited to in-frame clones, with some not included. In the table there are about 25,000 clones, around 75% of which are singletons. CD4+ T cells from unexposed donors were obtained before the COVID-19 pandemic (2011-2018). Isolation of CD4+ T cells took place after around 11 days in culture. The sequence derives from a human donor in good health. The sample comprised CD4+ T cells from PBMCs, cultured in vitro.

Here the CDR3 DNA reads TGTGCCAGCAGGCCACTACATGGACAGGGGTACAATGAGCAGTTCTTC. Translation: CASRPLHGQGYNEQFF. The V gene is TRBV11-2, the J gene TRBJ2-1, with 9 bases matching TRBD1. This CDR3 has 16 residues. Per germline, CDR1 SGHAT and CDR2 FQNNGV. The junction had 10 bases not matched to a gene; V was cut back by 6 bases and J by 4 bases.